Listed here are 20 T cell receptor beta chains from one sample, sequenced in a study of T-cell reconstitution after alpha-beta-depleted transplantation in children. Study-wide results and limits: T-cell counts and diversity at one year post-transplant came mainly from newly produced T cells.

Antigen specificity for these receptors is unknown. Unique molecular identifiers featured in how the TCRbeta library was prepared. TCRdb re-called the PCR reads with MiXCR, one entry per CDR3 protein. The sample consists of about 300,000 distinct CDR3 sequences, 6% to 10% of them appearing once. This specimen consisted of peripheral blood, obtained 360 days after TCRalphabeta/CD19-depleted stem cell transplant. These receptors came from a female patient aged 2 to 10 who had a stem cell transplant for Fanconi anemia, so the T cells may come from the graft donor.

This clonotype was picked up a small number of times. This sequence joins TRBV4-2 and TRBJ2-3; D could derive from TRBD1 or TRBD2 (6 bases each). CDR1 and CDR2 (germline): LGHNA, YNFKEQ. The V and J ends lost 0 bases and 0 bases respectively, with 16 bases between them. The CDR3 runs to 18 residues. The CDR3 protein is CASSQDWRDISSTDTQYF. The DNA for the CDR3 is TGTGCCAGCAGCCAAGATTGGCGGGACATAAGTAGCACAGATACGCAGTATTTT.

V and J are TRBV28 and TRBJ2-7, with TRBD1 identical over 8 bases. V gave up 5 bases and J gave up 2 bases; unmatched junction bases: 8. This CDR3 comprises 15 residues. In germline, CDR1 is MDHEN, CDR2 SYDVKM. The CDR3 region is CASSGNRGDTYEQYF. CDR3 DNA sequence: TGTGCCAGCAGTGGCAACAGGGGGGACACCTACGAGCAGTACTTC.

The chain employs TRBV15 and TRBJ2-1; D may be TRBD1 (6 bases). Looked up from germline, CDR1 is LNHNV and CDR2 is YYDKDF (reference sequence). The CDR3 runs to 15 residues. Trimming removed 5 bases from V and 4 bases from J, with 15 bases in between. The CDR3 DNA reads TGTGCCACCAGCCCCCGTTGGGGGCCTTACAATGAGCAGTTCTTC. Protein sequence: CATSPRWGPYNEQFF.

This clonotype has a handful of counts. CDR3 sequence: CASSQEGRERAYGYTF. In DNA form, the CDR3 reads TGTGCCAGCAGCCAAGAGGGCAGGGAACGGGCCTATGGCTACACCTTC. V is TRBV3-1 and J is TRBJ1-2; a weak D match, TRBD1 (5 bases). V lost 0 bases to trimming and J lost 4 bases, with 15 bases between them. Germline V gene sequence: CDR1 LGHDT, CDR2 YNNKEL (reference sequence). The CDR3 sequence is 16 residues long.

As regards this clonotype: One end of the junction varies from germline; a read error may be responsible. The chain is built from TRBV19 and TRBJ2-5; TRBD2 matches at 9 bases. Germline V lookup: CDR1 LNHDA, CDR2 SQIVND (reference sequence). The CDR3 totals 14 residues. The CDR3 DNA reads TGTGCCTGTAGCCTAGCGGGGACCCAAGAGACCCAGTACTTC. This translates into CACSLAGTQETQYF.

This clonotype was recorded many times. The chain combines TRBV6-1 with TRBJ2-7, with no clear D. The V gene lost 4 bases and the J gene lost 0 bases, with 7 bases spanning the gap. The CDR3 length is 13 residues. In germline, CDR1 is MNHNS, CDR2 SASEGT. The CDR3 spells CASSATNSYEQYF. The CDR3, as DNA: TGTGCCAGCAGTGCGACCAACTCCTACGAGCAGTACTTC.

The gene calls are TRBV11-1 and TRBJ2-1; D is perhaps TRBD1 (6 bases). This CDR3 contains 19 residues. Germline V lookup: CDR1 SGHAT, CDR2 FQDESV (reference sequence). V was pared by 1 base and J by 2 bases, with 21 bases between. CDR3 coding DNA: TGTGCCAGCAGCTTAGATCTCAGGGGCCCCGAGATACCCTACAATGAGCAGTTCTTC. Translation gives CASSLDLRGPEIPYNEQFF.

This clonotype was seen repeatedly, ten times or more. The V and J genes are TRBV6-2 or TRBV6-3 and TRBJ2-4; 9 bases are shared with TRBD1. J was trimmed by 8 bases and V by 7 bases; bases with no gene match: 3. Germline CDR1 and CDR2: MNHEY and SVGEGT. The CDR3 loop spans 12 amino acids. This chain's CDR3 is CASTDRGDIQYF. For the CDR3, the DNA is TGTGCCAGCACCGACAGGGGGGACATTCAGTACTTC.

This clonotype was picked up a small number of times. The chain recombines TRBV20-1 with TRBJ2-1, with 7 bases fitting TRBD2. Trimming removed 5 bases from V and 9 bases from J; junction bases left unmatched: 7. The CDR3 runs 12 residues. Germline V gene lookup returns CDR1 DFQATT and CDR2 SNEGSKA (reference sequence). The CDR3 reads CSARRWGGEQFF. CDR3 nucleotide sequence: TGCAGTGCTCGCCGATGGGGGGGTGAGCAGTTCTTC.

This clonotype has a count of ten or more. The chain uses TRBV20-1 and TRBJ2-3; 10 nucleotides align to TRBD1. With 5 bases clipped from V and 6 bases from J, the junction kept 8 bases outside the gene matches. Germline V gene lookup returns CDR1 DFQATT and CDR2 SNEGSKA (reference sequence). The CDR3 spans 14 residues. Here the CDR3 reads CSAVRDRGPDTQYF. The CDR3 DNA is TGCAGTGCTGTCCGGGACAGGGGCCCCGATACGCAGTATTTT.

This clonotype was seen at least ten times. Written as DNA, the CDR3 is TGCGCCAGCAGCTTCTTAACTAATGAAAAACTGTTTTTT. Residues: CASSFLTNEKLFF. The V call is TRBV5-1, the J call TRBJ1-4, with D uncertain. The germline CDR1 and CDR2 sequences are SGHRS and YFSETQ. There are 13 residues in the CDR3. V gave up 2 bases and J gave up 1 base, with 3 bases separating them.

The gene calls are TRBV7-2 and TRBJ1-1, with D possibly TRBD1 on 6 matching bases. Germline assignment: CDR1 SGHTA and CDR2 FQGNSA. CDR3 length: 17 amino acids. V lost 1 base and J lost 4, with 19 bases in between. As DNA, the CDR3 is TGTGCCAGCAGCTTAGGGGCGGGGGGGGCGGCGGGCACTGAAGCTTTCTTT. Its translation: CASSLGAGGAAGTEAFF.

This clonotype is labeled medium-sized. The V call is TRBV29-1, the J call TRBJ2-5; no firm D call. CDR3 length equals 13 residues. V lost 4 bases, J lost 5 bases, and 14 bases lay in between. Germline CDR1 is SQVTM and CDR2 is ANQGSEA. As DNA, the CDR3 is TGCAGCGTTGGTCAGATCAAAGGGGAGACCCAGTACTTC. It encodes CSVGQIKGETQYF.

The rearrangement uses TRBV6-1 and TRBJ1-4; the match to TRBD1 covers 7 bases. The ends lost 10 bases at V and 5 bases at J; junction bases unmatched: 13. The V gene's germline CDR1 is MNHNS and CDR2 SASEGT. The CDR3 has 15 residues. The CDR3 reads CATRTQGQRNEKLFF. Here the CDR3 DNA reads TGTGCCACCCGAACGCAGGGACAGAGGAATGAAAAACTGTTTTTT.

This chain connects TRBV19 to TRBJ2-7; D could derive from TRBD1 or TRBD2 (5 bases each). The V gene lost 4 bases and the J gene lost 3 bases, with 13 bases spanning the gap. The CDR3 spans 14 residues. From germline, CDR1 is LNHDA and CDR2 SQIVND (reference sequence). Here the CDR3 reads CASSKTGPRYEQYF. CDR3 DNA sequence: TGTGCCAGTAGTAAGACGGGACCCCGCTACGAGCAGTACTTC.

This clonotype has only one observation. One junction end disagrees with the germline gene, perhaps due to a read error. This chain links TRBV5-1 with TRBJ2-5; 13 nucleotides line up with TRBD2. The CDR3 totals 20 residues. CDR1 and CDR2 (germline): SGHRS, YFSETQ. CDR3 nucleotide sequence: TGCGCCAGCACCCGACTAGCGGGGGGTGTCGATGGGATGGTTGAAGAGACCCGGTACTTC. This encodes CASTRLAGGVDGMVEETRYF.

This rearrangement joins TRBV18 to TRBJ1-2; 9 positions match TRBD1. J gave up 4 bases and V 3 bases, and 12 bases lay outside the gene matches. Germline values: CDR1 KGHSH, CDR2 LQKENI. The CDR3 is made up of 17 amino acids. In DNA, the CDR3 is TGTGCCAGCTCACCTCCGGGACAGGGAAGTCTTAGCTATGGCTACACCTTC. Residues: CASSPPGQGSLSYGYTF. The full variable domain, its missing parts supplied by reference TRBV18 and TRBJ1-2, is NAGVMQNPRHLVRRRGQEARLRCSPMKGHSHVYWYRQLPEEGLKFMVYLQKENIIDESGMPKERFSAEFPKEGPSILRIQQVVRGDSAAYFCASSPPGQGSLSYGYTFGSGTRLTVV.

The chain uses TRBV4-1 and TRBJ2-1; 10 bases line up with TRBD2. Germline loops: CDR1 MGHRA, CDR2 YSYEKL. This CDR3 has 16 residues. The trim removed 6 bases at V and 2 bases at J, leaving 7 bases unmatched. As DNA, the CDR3 is TGCGCCAGCAGTGTAGCGGGGGGACTGGCCTACAATGAGCAGTTCTTC. The encoded protein is CASSVAGGLAYNEQFF.

CDR3 DNA sequence: TGTGCCAGTAGTATTGCCACGGGACGACATTACGAGCAGTACTTC. This codes for CASSIATGRHYEQYF. The chain joins TRBV19 to TRBJ2-7; D might be TRBD1 or TRBD2, each matching 5 bases. Germline V gene lookup returns CDR1 LNHDA and CDR2 SQIVND (reference sequence). The CDR3 is 15 amino acids. Trimming shortened V by 3 bases and J by 4 bases, and 16 bases separated the two germline ends.

The CDR3 loop reads CASRTGTGYVEAFF. Written as DNA, the CDR3 is TGTGCCAGCAGAACCGGGACAGGGTATGTTGAAGCTTTCTTT. The chain has TRBV6-1 and TRBJ1-1; 9 bases are shared with TRBD1. This CDR3 comprises 14 residues. V lost 6 bases, J lost 7 bases, and 9 bases stayed unmatched. Germline V lookup: CDR1 MNHNS, CDR2 SASEGT.